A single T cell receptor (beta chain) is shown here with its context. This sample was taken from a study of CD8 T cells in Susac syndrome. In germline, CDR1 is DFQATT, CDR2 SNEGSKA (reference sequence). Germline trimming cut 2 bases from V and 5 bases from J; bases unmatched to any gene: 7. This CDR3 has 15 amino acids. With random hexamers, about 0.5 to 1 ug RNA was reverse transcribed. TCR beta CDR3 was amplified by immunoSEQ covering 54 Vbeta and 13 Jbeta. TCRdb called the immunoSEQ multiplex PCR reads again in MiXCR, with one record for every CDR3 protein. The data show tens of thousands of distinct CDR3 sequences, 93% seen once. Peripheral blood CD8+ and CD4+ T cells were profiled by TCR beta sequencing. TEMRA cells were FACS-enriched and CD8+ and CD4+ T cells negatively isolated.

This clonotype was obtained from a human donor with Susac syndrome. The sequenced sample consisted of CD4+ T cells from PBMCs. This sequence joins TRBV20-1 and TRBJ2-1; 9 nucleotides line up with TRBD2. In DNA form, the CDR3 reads TGCAGTGCTAGACCCGGACTAGCGACGAACAATGAGCAGTTCTTC. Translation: CSARPGLATNNEQFF.